Shown below are 25 T cell receptor beta chains from a single sample sequenced in a study of T-cell reconstitution after alpha-beta-depleted transplantation in children. Researchers prepared the TCRbeta library using unique molecular identifiers, the study reports. TCRdb analysed the PCR reads with MiXCR anew, one entry per CDR3 protein. The table has around 480,000 distinct CDR3 sequences, around a third seen once. The sequencing used PBMCs from the stem cell graft donor, collected from the stem cell graft. The origin of the receptors is a human donor who donated a stem cell graft to a child with aplastic anemia.

V and J are TRBV5-1 and TRBJ2-1; D call uncertain. The CDR3 extends over 15 amino acids. The germline V gene has CDR1 SGHRS and CDR2 YFSETQ. Trimming pared 2 bases from V and 2 bases from J, leaving 11 bases between. CDR3 in DNA: TGCGCCAGCAGCTTAGTGGCAGCCACCTACAATGAGCAGTTCTTC. Amino acid sequence: CASSLVAATYNEQFF.

This clonotype was seen a handful of times. The V gene is TRBV7-2, the J gene TRBJ2-5; TRBD1 matches at 9 bases. The CDR3 sequence is 15 residues long. Trimming removed 1 base from V and 1 base from J; junction bases left unmatched: 1. Germline lookup yields CDR1 SGHTA and CDR2 FQGNSA. The CDR3 reads CASSLGGQGQETQYF. For the CDR3, the DNA is TGTGCCAGCAGCTTAGGGGGACAGGGCCAAGAGACCCAGTACTTC. Complete variable domain (other parts from reference TRBV7-2 and TRBJ2-5): GAGVSQSPSNKVTEKGKDVELRCDPISGHTALYWYRQSLGQGLEFLIYFQGNSAPDKSGLPSDRFSAERTGGSVSTLTIQRTQQEDSAVYLCASSLGGQGQETQYFGPGTRLLVL.

The V and J genes are TRBV5-6 and TRBJ2-7, with D possibly TRBD1 on 5 matching bases. The ends were cut back, 2 bases at V and 0 bases at J, with 9 bases in the middle. The CDR3 sequence is 14 residues long. From germline, CDR1 is SGHDT and CDR2 YYEEEE. The CDR3 DNA reads as TGTGCCAGCAGCTTTACAGGTTACTCCTACGAGCAGTACTTC. Protein sequence: CASSFTGYSYEQYF. The full variable domain, rest sourced from reference TRBV5-6 and TRBJ2-7, is DAGVTQSPTHLIKTRGQQVTLRCSPKSGHDTVSWYQQALGQGPQFIFQYYEEEERQRGNFPDRFSGHQFPNYSSELNVNALLLGDSALYLCASSFTGYSYEQYFGPGTRLTVT.

The V call is TRBV9, the J call TRBJ1-3; no definite D call. The CDR3 is made up of 15 amino acids. Trimming removed 0 bases at V and 3 bases at J, with 10 bases between. The V gene's germline CDR1 is SGDLS and CDR2 YYNGEE. CDR3 region: CASSVAPEIGNTIYF. The CDR3 DNA follows: TGTGCCAGCAGCGTAGCCCCCGAGATTGGAAACACCATATATTTT. Combining the CDR3 with reference TRBV9 and TRBJ1-3 gives the whole variable domain DSGVTQTPKHLITATGQRVTLRCSPRSGDLSVYWYQQSLDQGLQFLIQYYNGEERAKGNILERFSAQQFPDLHSELNLSSLELGDSALYFCASSVAPEIGNTIYFGEGSWLTVV.

The gene calls are TRBV7-8 and TRBJ2-5; D may be TRBD1 (5 bases). Germline assignment: CDR1 SGHVS and CDR2 FQNEAQ. The CDR3 totals 15 residues. V gave up 3 bases and J gave up 5 bases, with 16 bases separating them. CDR3 nucleotides: TGTGCCAGCAGCTTTTCAGGGAAGGGGTGGGAGACCCAGTACTTC. As protein: CASSFSGKGWETQYF.

This clonotype has just a few counts. V usage is TRBV29-1 and J usage is TRBJ1-2; no definite D call. The CDR3 covers 13 residues. CDR1 and CDR2 (germline): SQVTM, ANQGSEA. Trimming stripped 1 base from V and 5 bases from J, with 11 bases between. The DNA for the CDR3 is TGCAGCGTTGAAGCGAACAGCGAGTATGGCTACACCTTC. Translated, it gives CSVEANSEYGYTF.

The sample holds a few counts of this clonotype. The chain carries TRBV6-2 or TRBV6-3 and TRBJ2-3, with a tentative D call TRBD1 (6 bases). V was pared by 5 bases and J by 5 bases, with 20 bases between. The CDR3 runs to 16 residues. Germline values: CDR1 MNHEY, CDR2 SVGEGT. CDR3 sequence reads: CASSDDRPPQGDTQYF. Here the CDR3 DNA reads TGTGCCAGCAGTGATGACAGGCCTCCCCAGGGAGATACGCAGTATTTT.

The sample holds a few counts of this clonotype. The rearrangement links TRBV5-1 to TRBJ2-5, with D unresolved. CDR1 is SGHRS, CDR2 YFSETQ, per germline. The CDR3 contains 13 residues. V lost 0 bases and J lost 4, with 7 bases in between. CDR3 loop: CASSLGWGETQYF. CDR3 nucleotide sequence: TGCGCCAGCAGCTTGGGCTGGGGAGAGACCCAGTACTTC.

The rearrangement uses TRBV7-9 and TRBJ2-1, with 7 positions matching TRBD2. The germline V gene has CDR1 SEHNR and CDR2 FQNEAQ (reference sequence). V shed 1 base and J 2 bases; nucleotides not matched to a gene: 5. CDR3 length: 16 residues. CDR3 loop: CASSLGGTTTYNEQFF. In nucleotides, the CDR3 is TGTGCCAGCAGCTTAGGGGGGACTACGACCTACAATGAGCAGTTCTTC.

This clonotype appeared a few times. This sequence joins TRBV6-2 or TRBV6-3 and TRBJ2-3; a weak D match, TRBD2 (6 bases). This CDR3 region has 14 residues. V was trimmed by 4 bases and J by 1 base, leaving 9 bases between them. The V gene's germline CDR1 is MNHEY and CDR2 SVGEGT. DNA of the CDR3: TGTGCCAGCAGTTTCAGGGAGGGCACAGATACGCAGTATTTT. Its protein is CASSFREGTDTQYF.

A few counts support this clonotype. The chain combines TRBV4-3 with TRBJ1-1, with D uncertain. Germline loops: CDR1 LGHNA, CDR2 YSLEER. V lost 1 base, J lost 1 base, and 7 bases lay in between. CDR3 length: 14 residues. CDR3 nucleotides: TGCGCCAGCAGCCAAGGTCTCGGGAACACTGAAGCTTTCTTT. Residues: CASSQGLGNTEAFF.

This clonotype turned up a few times. V usage is TRBV29-1 and J usage is TRBJ2-3; no firm D call. This CDR3 region has 13 residues. Germline V gives CDR1 SQVTM, CDR2 ANQGSEA. V shed 1 base and J shed 1 base, with 6 bases lying between them. In nucleotides, the CDR3 is TGCAGCGTTGAAGGGCAGGGCACAGATACGCAGTATTTT. The encoded protein is CSVEGQGTDTQYF.

The rearrangement joins TRBV5-8 to TRBJ1-1; D is possibly TRBD1 (5 bases). The V gene lost 9 bases and the J gene lost 5 bases, with 17 bases spanning the gap. Germline-derived CDR1 and CDR2 are SGHTS and YDEGEE. The CDR3 is 13 amino acids. Here the CDR3 reads CATEAGFVTEAFF. The CDR3 DNA reads as TGTGCCACAGAAGCAGGGTTCGTGACTGAAGCTTTCTTT.

This clonotype was picked up a small number of times. V usage is TRBV25-1 and J usage is TRBJ2-6, with a tentative D call TRBD2 (5 bases). Between the trimmed V and J ends, which lost 1 base and 4 bases, there was a span of 8 bases. The V gene's germline CDR1 is MGHDK and CDR2 SYGVNS. The CDR3 runs 15 residues. The CDR3 nucleotides read TGTGCCAGCAGTGAATTTGGGAGCGGGGCCAACGTCCTGACTTTC. Residues: CASSEFGSGANVLTF.

V gene TRBV7-7 combines with J gene TRBJ2-2; 8 nucleotides match TRBD2. The germline V gene has CDR1 SSHAT and CDR2 FNYEAQ (reference sequence). This CDR3 is 18 amino acids long. After removal of 2 bases from V and 4 bases from J, the junction contained 12 bases not matched to a gene. The CDR3 reads CASSLHPVRSGITGELFF. In DNA, the CDR3 is TGTGCCAGCAGCTTACACCCCGTACGTAGCGGGATCACCGGGGAGCTGTTTTTT.

V and J are TRBV6-1 and TRBJ2-1; 12 bases agree with TRBD2. The germline CDR1 and CDR2 sequences are MNHNS and SASEGT. The CDR3 is made up of 15 amino acids. V lost 5 bases, J lost 6 bases, and 5 bases stayed unmatched. The CDR3 loop reads CASSKTSGRSNEQFF. The CDR3, as DNA: TGTGCCAGCAGTAAAACTAGCGGGAGGAGCAATGAGCAGTTCTTC.

This clonotype appeared a few times. V is TRBV10-2 and J is TRBJ2-1; possibly TRBD2 for D (5 bases). This CDR3 has 12 amino acids. V lost 8 bases to trimming and J lost 8 bases, with 13 bases between them. Germline CDR1 WSHSY, CDR2 SAAADI. DNA of the CDR3: TGCGCCAGCGGAGGCGCGCGGTATGAGCAGTTCTTC. As protein: CASGGARYEQFF.

This clonotype was detected only a few times. The genes are TRBV6-6 and TRBJ1-1; 11 positions agree with TRBD1. V lost 11 bases, J lost 5 bases, and 7 bases stayed unmatched. The CDR3 extends over 13 amino acids. In germline, CDR1 is MNHNY, CDR2 SVGAGI (reference sequence). The CDR3 DNA is TGTGCCGGAAGGGACAGGGGGGAGACTGAAGCTTTCTTT. As protein: CAGRDRGETEAFF.

The chain uses TRBV10-3 and TRBJ1-2; D gene ambiguous. The ends were cut back, 3 bases at V and 4 bases at J, with 21 bases in the middle. The length of the CDR3 is 17 residues. Germline V CDR1 and CDR2: ENHRY, SYGVKD. The CDR3 spells CAISEGSIGRLGYGYTF. DNA of the CDR3: TGTGCCATCAGTGAAGGGAGTATTGGGCGACTAGGCTATGGCTACACCTTC.

This clonotype was recorded a few times. The chain joins TRBV5-1 to TRBJ1-1; D possibly corresponds to TRBD1 (5 bases). There are 13 residues in the CDR3. With 0 bases removed from V and 8 bases from J, the gap between germline ends came to 11 bases. CDR1 is SGHRS and CDR2 is YFSETQ in the germline V gene. CDR3 coding DNA: TGCGCCAGCAGCTTGGGGGACCCAGGGGAAGCTTTCTTT. As protein: CASSLGDPGEAFF.

The chain uses TRBV3-1 and TRBJ1-2; tentatively, D is TRBD1 (6 bases). Germline V lookup: CDR1 LGHDT, CDR2 YNNKEL (reference sequence). The CDR3 runs 16 residues. Trimming removed 4 bases from V and 2 bases from J, with 17 bases in between. The CDR3 region has the DNA TGTGCCAGCAGCCGGGGGTCAGGGGACAACAACTATGGCTACACCTTC. It is translated as CASSRGSGDNNYGYTF.

This clonotype showed up just a few times. This rearrangement joins TRBV5-1 to TRBJ2-7; a weak D match, TRBD1 (6 bases). The CDR3 extends over 14 amino acids. Between the trimmed V and J ends, which lost 2 bases and 2 bases, there was a span of 11 bases. Germline CDR1 is SGHRS and CDR2 is YFSETQ. This CDR3 reads CASSFRTETYEQYV. Here the CDR3 DNA reads TGCGCCAGCAGCTTTAGGACAGAAACCTACGAGCAGTACGTC.

This clonotype was seen only a few times. The chain is built from TRBV11-3 and TRBJ2-3, with D tentatively TRBD2 (6 bases). Per germline, CDR1 SGHNT and CDR2 YENEEA. Trimming shortened V by 5 bases and J by 1 base, and 10 bases separated the two germline ends. The CDR3 totals 14 residues. CDR3 amino acids: CASSQGLRTDTQYF. The CDR3 DNA follows: TGTGCCAGCAGCCAGGGACTTCGCACAGATACGCAGTATTTT. Together with reference TRBV11-3 and TRBJ2-3, the CDR3 gives the full variable domain: EAGVVQSPRYKIIEKKQPVAFWCNPISGHNTLYWYLQNLGQGPELLIRYENEEAVDDSQLPKDRFSAERLKGVDSTLKIQPAELGDSAVYLCASSQGLRTDTQYFGPGTRLTVL.

The J gene is TRBJ2-7, the V gene TRBV7-2; 7 nucleotides match TRBD1. V gave up 6 bases and J gave up 2 bases; unmatched junction bases: 10. This CDR3 comprises 15 residues. CDR1 and CDR2 (germline): SGHTA, FQGNSA. CDR3 nucleotides: TGTGCCAGCAGGCGTAGAGGGGACAGCGCCTACGAGCAGTACTTC. This translates into CASRRRGDSAYEQYF.

The table lists this clonotype with a few counts. V and J are TRBV7-6 and TRBJ2-7, with a weak D call TRBD2 (6 bases). The CDR3 length is 14 residues. The germline gives CDR1 SGHVS, CDR2 FNYEAQ. V was cut by 1 base and J by 4 bases, with 11 bases left in between. The CDR3 here is CASSLDRGTYEQYF. CDR3 bases: TGTGCCAGCAGCTTAGATCGGGGGACGTACGAGCAGTACTTC.